Presented here are 21 T cell receptor beta chains from one specimen sequenced in a study of blood T cells in healthy people across ages. A second PCR, run for about 7 to 12 cycles, used a sample-barcoded 5' primer plus a J-beta primer mix. TCRdb reanalysed the 5' RACE reads using MiXCR and keeps one entry per CDR3 protein. The repertoire holds about 1.4 million distinct CDR3 sequences, approximately 59% seen once, with 5.5% to 8% in the top ten. Sequencing was performed on blood. The receptors were gathered from a man between 18 and 29 years old in good health.

There are a few counts of this clonotype. The chain couples TRBV5-6 to TRBJ2-7, with unresolved D. The CDR3 consists of 14 residues. V was shortened by 3 bases and J by 2 bases, with 12 bases between the two germline ends. The germline V gene has CDR1 SGHDT and CDR2 YYEEEE. This CDR3 is CASSYSSTTYEQYF. In nucleotides, the CDR3 is TGTGCCAGCAGCTACAGTAGCACCACCTACGAGCAGTACTTC.

This chain connects TRBV20-1 to TRBJ2-3; unclear D gene. V gave up 5 bases and J gave up 1 base, with 13 bases separating them. The CDR3 is made up of 14 amino acids. Germline lookup yields CDR1 DFQATT and CDR2 SNEGSKA (reference sequence). The CDR3 protein is CSAQSVRRTDTQYF. The CDR3 coding sequence is TGCAGTGCTCAGAGTGTTCGCCGCACAGATACGCAGTATTTT.

The DNA of the CDR3 is TGTGCCAGCAGCCATTTACAAGGGGAGTACCACGAGCAGTACTTC. Its translation is CASSHLQGEYHEQYF. This chain uses TRBV7-8 with TRBJ2-4; D tentatively fits TRBD1 or TRBD2 (5 bases each). The end of the DNA aligns better with TRBJ2-7, so the J call may be wrong. Germline V gene data show CDR1 as SGHVS and CDR2 as FQNEAQ. The CDR3 consists of 15 residues.

The chain combines TRBV2 with TRBJ2-7; either TRBD1 or TRBD2 may fit D (5 bases each). The CDR3 is 14 residues long. Trimming took 3 bases from V and 7 from J, leaving 16 bases between them. Per germline, CDR1 SNHLY and CDR2 FYNNEI. The CDR3 coding sequence is TGTGCCAGCAGTGACCCCGGGGCAGCTAGGGAGCAGTACTTC. Residues: CASSDPGAAREQYF.

V and J are TRBV27 and TRBJ2-7; possibly TRBD1 for D (6 bases). Germline CDR1 is MNHEY and CDR2 is SMNVEV (reference sequence). This CDR3 is built from 16 residues. V was cut by 5 bases and J by 5 bases, with 22 bases left in between. The CDR3 region has the DNA TGTGCCAGCAGTGCGTTTATAGGCCAGGGGAACCACGAGCAGTACTTC. Translation gives CASSAFIGQGNHEQYF.

The V gene is TRBV7-9, the J gene TRBJ1-2; D is undetermined. V lost 4 bases to trimming and J lost 4 bases, with 10 bases between them. The CDR3 totals 13 residues. Per germline, CDR1 SEHNR and CDR2 FQNEAQ (reference sequence). The CDR3 DNA follows: TGTGCCAGCAGCTCAAGTTTTGGCTATGGCTACACCTTC. Its protein is CASSSSFGYGYTF. The full variable domain, with the rest looked up from reference TRBV7-9 and TRBJ1-2, is DTGVSQNPRHKITKRGQNVTFRCDPISEHNRLYWYRQTLGQGPEFLTYFQNEAQLEKSRLLSDRFSAERPKGSFSTLEIQRTEQGDSAMYLCASSSSFGYGYTFGSGTRLTVV.

Only a few counts were recorded for this clonotype. The rearrangement joins TRBV24-1 to TRBJ2-3, with TRBD1 matching 7 bases. J gave up 5 bases and V 3 bases, and 10 bases lay outside the gene matches. The germline V gene has CDR1 KGHDR and CDR2 SFDVKD. The CDR3 runs to 16 residues. The CDR3 DNA follows: TGTGCCACCAGTGATGAACAGGGGTTGACCCTAGATACGCAGTATTTT. Translation gives CATSDEQGLTLDTQYF.

The chain carries TRBV6-5 and TRBJ2-5; D call uncertain. The CDR3 extends over 13 amino acids. Trimming removed 4 bases from V and 11 bases from J, with 17 bases in between. The germline CDR1 and CDR2 sequences are MNHEY and SVGAGI. The CDR3 DNA reads TGTGCCAGCAGTTTCGGGTCGCGCAATGAGCAGTACTTC. Its translation: CASSFGSRNEQYF.

CDR3 bases: TGCGCCAGCGCCAGGGGAGAGACCCAGTACTTC. Its translation is CASARGETQYF. The rearrangement joins TRBV4-1 to TRBJ2-5, with D possibly being TRBD1 (6 bases). Germline loops: CDR1 MGHRA, CDR2 YSYEKL. Trimming took off 8 bases at V and 4 bases at J, with 8 bases between the two ends. This CDR3 is built from 11 residues.

The rearrangement uses TRBV6-2 or TRBV6-3 and TRBJ2-7; TRBD2 matches at 13 bases. The DNA end is a closer match to TRBJ2-5, so the J assignment may be wrong. This CDR3 has 15 residues. Germline V gene lookup returns CDR1 MNHEY and CDR2 SVGEGT. The CDR3 bases are TGTGCCAGCAGTCCATCGACTAGCGGGAGGAAGACCCAGTACTTC. Translated, it gives CASSPSTSGRKTQYF.

The chain carries TRBV4-1 and TRBJ1-1; TRBD1 matches 7 bases. The germline V gene encodes CDR1 MGHRA and CDR2 YSYEKL. The V gene end was trimmed by 0 bases and the J gene end by 3 bases; junction bases not matched to a gene: 4. The CDR3 spans 15 residues. The CDR3 here is CASSQEETGYTEAFF. CDR3 DNA sequence: TGCGCCAGCAGCCAAGAAGAGACAGGGTACACTGAAGCTTTCTTT.

This chain uses TRBV13 with TRBJ2-1; 9 positions match TRBD1. Germline V gives CDR1 PRHDT, CDR2 FYEKMQ (reference sequence). V shed 5 bases and J 10 bases; nucleotides not matched to a gene: 12. CDR3 length: 15 amino acids. The CDR3 loop is CASSQRDREAWEQFF. In DNA form, the CDR3 reads TGTGCCAGCAGCCAACGGGACAGGGAGGCGTGGGAGCAGTTCTTC.

The chain joins TRBV14 to TRBJ2-1; the D is unclear. The V and J ends lost 1 base and 10 bases respectively, with 8 bases between them. This CDR3 comprises 12 residues. The V gene's germline CDR1 is SGHDN and CDR2 FVKESK. The CDR3 coding sequence is TGTGCCAGCAGCCAAGGGGATCTCGAGCAGTTCTTC. Protein sequence: CASSQGDLEQFF.

This clonotype has just a few counts. The V call is TRBV7-9, the J call TRBJ2-2, with TRBD2 matching 13 bases. Germline CDR1 reads SEHNR; CDR2 reads FQNEAQ (reference sequence). V shed 5 bases, J shed 3 bases, and the junction held 6 bases outside the gene matches. This CDR3 comprises 17 residues. The DNA for the CDR3 is TGTGCCAGCAGCCCCCCCACTAGCGGGAGGGACACCGGGGAGCTGTTTTTT. It encodes CASSPPTSGRDTGELFF.

In its sample, this clonotype was seen a few times. The V gene is TRBV15, the J gene TRBJ2-3, with a possible D match to TRBD2 (6 bases). V lost 3 bases and J lost 7, with 20 bases in between. The CDR3 extends over 16 amino acids. The germline V gene encodes CDR1 LNHNV and CDR2 YYDKDF (reference sequence). The CDR3 loop reads CATSSPGGARRNTQYF. As DNA, the CDR3 is TGTGCCACCAGCAGTCCGGGCGGGGCGCGGAGGAATACGCAGTATTTT.

J is TRBJ1-5 and V is TRBV20-1, with D hard to call. The germline V gene encodes CDR1 DFQATT and CDR2 SNEGSKA (reference sequence). V dropped 3 bases and J dropped 6 bases, with 18 bases sitting between them. The CDR3 loop spans 15 amino acids. The DNA for the CDR3 is TGCAGTGCTAGTCACGCCGCAGAGTACGGTCAGCCCCAGCATTTT. Translating it yields CSASHAAEYGQPQHF.

This clonotype has only a few counts. Here the CDR3 reads CASSSPKTSGNYEQYF. As DNA, the CDR3 is TGTGCCAGCAGTTCCCCAAAAACTAGCGGAAACTACGAGCAGTACTTC. J is TRBJ2-7 and V is TRBV7-2, with 8 positions matching TRBD2. Trimming cost V 6 bases and J 3 bases; bases outside gene matches: 13. This CDR3 is 16 amino acids long. In germline, CDR1 is SGHTA, CDR2 FQGNSA. Supplemented by reference TRBV7-2 and TRBJ2-7, the full variable domain reads GAGVSQSPSNKVTEKGKDVELRCDPISGHTALYWYRQSLGQGLEFLIYFQGNSAPDKSGLPSDRFSAERTGGSVSTLTIQRTQQEDSAVYLCASSSPKTSGNYEQYFGPGTRLTVT.

This chain joins TRBV7-2 and TRBJ1-4; D is unresolved. Germline loops: CDR1 SGHTA, CDR2 FQGNSA. V was cut by 5 bases and J by 12 bases, with 13 bases left in between. CDR3 length equals 12 residues. The DNA for the CDR3 is TGTGCCAGCAGCATTAGCACCATCCAACTGTTTTTT. As protein: CASSISTIQLFF. Combining the CDR3 with reference TRBV7-2 and TRBJ1-4 gives the whole variable domain GAGVSQSPSNKVTEKGKDVELRCDPISGHTALYWYRQSLGQGLEFLIYFQGNSAPDKSGLPSDRFSAERTGGSVSTLTIQRTQQEDSAVYLCASSISTIQLFFGSGTQLSVL.

The chain recombines TRBV20-1 with TRBJ2-3; perhaps TRBD1 as D (6 bases). The CDR3 runs 15 residues. Germline CDR1 and CDR2: DFQATT and SNEGSKA (reference sequence). V was pared by 1 base and J by 4 bases, with 15 bases between. The CDR3: CSARGPGVGADTQYF. Written as DNA, the CDR3 is TGCAGTGCTAGAGGGCCAGGGGTGGGCGCAGATACGCAGTATTTT.

This chain joins TRBV6-2 or TRBV6-3 and TRBJ2-5; no clear D gene. Germline CDR1 MNHEY, CDR2 SVGEGT. This CDR3 is built from 15 residues. The V and J ends lost 6 bases and 0 bases respectively, with 14 bases between them. The CDR3 DNA reads TGTGCCAGCAGCCACGGCGGTCCAAACCAAGAGACCCAGTACTTC. Amino acids: CASSHGGPNQETQYF.

The V call is TRBV10-2, the J call TRBJ1-6; D ambiguous. The CDR3 totals 16 residues. CDR1 and CDR2 from the germline V gene are WSHSY and SAAADI. Deletions cut 5 bases from V and 7 bases from J, with 18 bases between. CDR3 nucleotide sequence: TGCGCCAGCAGTCCCCCTGGGCAGACAAAAAATTCACCCCTCCACTTT. It specifies CASSPPGQTKNSPLHF.